Shown below are 30 T cell receptor beta chains from a single sample sequenced in a study of blood T cell repertoires in COVID-19. TCRdb's copy holds only in-frame clones and misses some; the assay was immunoSEQ multiplex PCR. The sample holds 350,000 to 550,000 clones, approximately 90% seen once. Source material: peripheral blood. These receptors all come from a young woman with acute or convalescent COVID-19.

The rearrangement joins TRBV9 to TRBJ1-2; possible D gene TRBD1, 5 bases. Germline V gives CDR1 SGDLS, CDR2 YYNGEE. CDR3 size: 13 residues. V shed 7 bases and J shed 5 bases, with 15 bases lying between them. The CDR3 DNA sequence: TGTGCCAGCGCGGGAGGGGATAAGTATGGCTACACCTTC. Translated: CASAGGDKYGYTF.

V usage is TRBV10-3 and J usage is TRBJ2-7, with D possibly being TRBD1 (7 bases). CDR1 and CDR2 from the germline V gene are ENHRY and SYGVKD. Trimming stripped 4 bases from V and 2 bases from J, with 24 bases between. The CDR3 has 18 amino acids. The CDR3 DNA is TGTGCCATCAGTGGCCCAACCCCAGGGGGGAGTACCGCCTACGAGCAGTACTTC. Residues: CAISGPTPGGSTAYEQYF.

This chain joins TRBV13 and TRBJ2-1, with 12 bases aligning to TRBD2. The germline CDR1 and CDR2 sequences are PRHDT and FYEKMQ (reference sequence). There are 15 residues in the CDR3. Trimming took 2 bases from V and 9 from J; bases not matched to a gene: 5. The CDR3, as DNA: TGTGCCAGCAGCTTACTAGCGGGGGGGTATGGTGAGCAGTTCTTC. Translation: CASSLLAGGYGEQFF.

The chain is built from TRBV28 and TRBJ1-3; D ambiguous. The germline V and J ends were trimmed by 3 bases and 0 bases, with 21 bases remaining between them. Germline V gene lookup returns CDR1 MDHEN and CDR2 SYDVKM. The CDR3 is made up of 19 amino acids. The CDR3 nucleotides are TGTGCCAGCAGTTTGAGTGGCAGACTATTATCCTACTCTGGAAACACCATATATTTT. This gives the protein CASSLSGRLLSYSGNTIYF.

The chain employs TRBV5-6 and TRBJ2-5, with D possibly matching TRBD1 (5 bases). Per germline, CDR1 SGHDT and CDR2 YYEEEE. V shed 1 base and J shed 3 bases, with 22 bases lying between them. The CDR3 extends over 18 amino acids. DNA for the CDR3: TGTGCCAGCAGCTTGAGGACAAGCTCCCGAAAGTCGAAAGAGACCCAGTACTTC. Protein: CASSLRTSSRKSKETQYF. The variable domain in full, completed from reference TRBV5-6 and TRBJ2-5, reads DAGVTQSPTHLIKTRGQQVTLRCSPKSGHDTVSWYQQALGQGPQFIFQYYEEEERQRGNFPDRFSGHQFPNYSSELNVNALLLGDSALYLCASSLRTSSRKSKETQYFGPGTRLLVL.

This clone has only one observation. The J gene is TRBJ2-7, the V gene TRBV9, with D maybe TRBD1 (5 bases). Germline loops: CDR1 SGDLS, CDR2 YYNGEE. V dropped 1 base and J dropped 3 bases, with 17 bases sitting between them. The length of the CDR3 is 16 residues. The CDR3 spells CASSVNLGQGVYEQYF. CDR3 sequence (DNA): TGTGCCAGCAGCGTAAACCTCGGGCAGGGCGTCTACGAGCAGTACTTC.

The chain couples TRBV5-1 to TRBJ1-2; TRBD1 is a possible D gene (5 bases). The V end lost 0 bases, the J end lost 4 bases, and 13 bases lay between the germline ends. Germline V gives CDR1 SGHRS, CDR2 YFSETQ. This CDR3 is built from 15 residues. CDR3 nucleotides: TGCGCCAGCAGCTTGGAGGCAGGGCAGGGCTATGGCTACACCTTC. Its protein product is CASSLEAGQGYGYTF.

The chain couples TRBV19 to TRBJ1-1; 8 positions agree with TRBD1. After removal of 7 bases from V and 7 bases from J, the junction contained 5 bases not matched to a gene. Germline loops: CDR1 LNHDA, CDR2 SQIVND (reference sequence). The CDR3 consists of 12 residues. For the CDR3, the DNA is TGTGCCAGTAATAACGACAGGGGTGAAGCTTTCTTT. Translated, it gives CASNNDRGEAFF.

This chain joins TRBV24-1 and TRBJ1-2; tentatively, D is TRBD1 (6 bases). The germline CDR1 and CDR2 sequences are KGHDR and SFDVKD. Trimming took off 4 bases at V and 5 bases at J, with 10 bases between the two ends. This CDR3 spans 13 amino acids. DNA of the CDR3: TGTGCCACCAGTGAGGGCAGGGGATATGGCTACACCTTC. Its protein is CATSEGRGYGYTF.

The J gene is TRBJ1-5, the V gene TRBV19; 8 bases map to TRBD1. V dropped 3 bases and J dropped 2; count of bases not matched to a gene: 6. The CDR3 is 16 amino acids. Germline V gene data show CDR1 as LNHDA and CDR2 as SQIVND (reference sequence). CDR3 DNA sequence: TGTGCCAGTAGTATCGGCAGGGGGCACGGCAATCAGCCCCAGCATTTT. It codes for CASSIGRGHGNQPQHF. Full variable domain (remainder filled in from reference TRBV19 and TRBJ1-5): DGGITQSPKYLFRKEGQNVTLSCEQNLNHDAMYWYRQDPGQGLRLIYYSQIVNDFQKGDIAEGYSVSREKKESFPLTVTSAQKNPTAFYLCASSIGRGHGNQPQHFGDGTRLSIL.

The chain joins TRBV5-1 to TRBJ1-1; 7 bases are shared with TRBD1. The germline V gene encodes CDR1 SGHRS and CDR2 YFSETQ. The ends lost 2 bases at V and 2 bases at J; junction bases unmatched: 9. The CDR3 spans 16 residues. CDR3 protein: CASSFIGGQLNTEAFF. As DNA, the CDR3 is TGCGCCAGCAGCTTTATAGGGGGACAGCTTAACACTGAAGCTTTCTTT. Variable domain in full (rest from reference TRBV5-1 and TRBJ1-1): KAGVTQTPRYLIKTRGQQVTLSCSPISGHRSVSWYQQTPGQGLQFLFEYFSETQRNKGNFPGRFSGRQFSNSRSEMNVSTLELGDSALYLCASSFIGGQLNTEAFFGQGTRLTVV.

V is TRBV5-6 and J is TRBJ2-7; tentatively, D is TRBD2 (6 bases). V lost 3 bases, J lost 5 bases, and 12 bases lay in between. CDR3 length: 13 amino acids. CDR1 is SGHDT and CDR2 is YYEEEE in the germline V gene. The CDR3 nucleotides are TGTGCCAGCAGCTCGACTTGGGGGGACGAGCAGTACTTC. It specifies CASSSTWGDEQYF. Supplemented by reference TRBV5-6 and TRBJ2-7, the full variable domain reads DAGVTQSPTHLIKTRGQQVTLRCSPKSGHDTVSWYQQALGQGPQFIFQYYEEEERQRGNFPDRFSGHQFPNYSSELNVNALLLGDSALYLCASSSTWGDEQYFGPGTRLTVT.

A remark on this clone: This sample also contains other DNA sequences that code for the same CDR3. The chain links TRBV7-3 to TRBJ2-2; no reliable D call. Between the trimmed V and J ends, which lost 5 bases and 4 bases, there was a span of 8 bases. The CDR3 spans 13 residues. Germline V CDR1 and CDR2: SGHTA, FQGTGA. Here the CDR3 DNA reads TGTGCCAGCAGCCCTGGGCCCACCGGGGAGCTGTTTTTT. This encodes CASSPGPTGELFF.

The chain combines TRBV29-1 with TRBJ1-4; D is perhaps TRBD1 (5 bases). This CDR3 has 10 amino acids. Germline assignment: CDR1 SQVTM and CDR2 ANQGSEA. V was pared by 7 bases and J by 15 bases, with 15 bases between. CDR3 loop: CSAISGGVFF. The CDR3 bases are TGCAGCGCAATTTCGGGGGGTGTGTTTTTT.

This clone appeared once. CDR3 in amino acids: CASRMTVQETQYF. The CDR3 coding sequence is TGTGCCAGCAGGATGACAGTCCAAGAGACCCAGTACTTC. The V and J genes are TRBV12-3 or TRBV12-4 and TRBJ2-5; D is possibly TRBD1 (5 bases). CDR3 size: 13 residues. Trimming stripped 6 bases from V and 1 base from J, with 9 bases between.

The CDR3 loop is CASTFAGTTKLTNYGYTF. In DNA form, the CDR3 reads TGTGCCAGCACTTTTGCAGGGACAACCAAACTCACTAACTATGGCTACACCTTC. This chain links TRBV25-1 with TRBJ1-2, with D possibly being TRBD1 (6 bases). CDR3 length: 18 amino acids. The V gene lost 7 bases and the J gene lost 0 bases, with 24 bases spanning the gap. The V gene's germline CDR1 is MGHDK and CDR2 SYGVNS.

This chain links TRBV29-1 with TRBJ2-7, with D perhaps matching TRBD1 (5 bases). This CDR3 contains 13 residues. Per germline, CDR1 SQVTM and CDR2 ANQGSEA. V was clipped by 4 bases and J by 1 base, with 11 bases between them. CDR3 protein: CSVVLDISYEQYF. The CDR3 DNA reads as TGCAGCGTTGTGCTGGACATATCCTACGAGCAGTACTTC.

For the CDR3, the DNA is TGTGCCAGTAGTACACAACAGTTAGCCAAAAACATTCAGTACTTC. Amino acid sequence: CASSTQQLAKNIQYF. The rearrangement joins TRBV19 to TRBJ2-4; no clear D. Germline V gives CDR1 LNHDA, CDR2 SQIVND (reference sequence). Trimming shortened V by 4 bases and J by 0 bases, and 10 bases separated the two germline ends. The CDR3 loop spans 15 amino acids.

The chain is built from TRBV11-3 and TRBJ2-1, with unresolved D. V dropped 1 base and J dropped 4 bases, with 11 bases sitting between them. The CDR3 contains 15 residues. Germline V lookup: CDR1 SGHNT, CDR2 YENEEA. CDR3 nucleotides: TGTGCCAGCAGCTTAGGGCTACAGTCTTACAATGAGCAGTTCTTC. Its translation is CASSLGLQSYNEQFF.

The chain has TRBV15 and TRBJ2-3; D remains unclear. V was shortened by 1 base and J by 6 bases, with 20 bases between the two germline ends. CDR1 is LNHNV, CDR2 YYDKDF, per germline (reference sequence). There are 17 residues in the CDR3. The DNA of the CDR3 is TGTGCCACCAGCAGAGGGTTATTTAGCTTCGGTTGGGATACGCAGTATTTT. Protein: CATSRGLFSFGWDTQYF.

The chain has TRBV2 and TRBJ2-1; TRBD1 agrees at 8 bases. J gave up 0 bases and V 4 bases, and 17 bases lay outside the gene matches. There are 20 residues in the CDR3. Germline CDR1 and CDR2: SNHLY and FYNNEI. The CDR3: CASSVQSGTGSIFSYNEQFF. The CDR3 region has the DNA TGTGCCAGCAGTGTACAGTCCGGGACAGGTTCAATTTTCTCCTACAATGAGCAGTTCTTC.

The chain links TRBV27 to TRBJ2-7; 7 bases are a match to TRBD1. The J segment lost 5 bases and the V segment lost 6 bases, leaving 4 bases of the junction unmatched. The CDR3 spans 12 residues. CDR1 and CDR2 (germline): MNHEY, SMNVEV (reference sequence). The CDR3 region has the DNA TGTGCCAGCAGCGAACAGGGGAACGAGCAGTACTTC. Encoded protein: CASSEQGNEQYF.

V and J are TRBV9 and TRBJ2-2; 8 bases match TRBD1. V lost 2 bases and J lost 5; bases outside the gene matches: 8. Germline V lookup: CDR1 SGDLS, CDR2 YYNGEE. This CDR3 has 16 amino acids. CDR3 in DNA: TGTGCCAGCAGCGTGGACAGGGAGGTCCAAACCGGGGAGCTGTTTTTT. Translated, it gives CASSVDREVQTGELFF.

This sequence joins TRBV10-3 and TRBJ1-4; D is unresolved. The CDR3 runs 13 residues. Trimming left V 6 bases short and J 8 bases short, with 13 bases between. CDR1 is ENHRY, CDR2 SYGVKD, per germline. CDR3 in amino acids: CAISSPGHEKLFF. The CDR3, as DNA: TGTGCCATCAGCAGCCCAGGCCACGAAAAACTGTTTTTT.

The chain is built from TRBV11-2 and TRBJ2-1; TRBD2 is a possible D gene (6 bases). Germline loops: CDR1 SGHAT, CDR2 FQNNGV. The length of the CDR3 is 15 residues. Trimming pared 5 bases from V and 0 bases from J, leaving 11 bases between. The CDR3 DNA is TGTGCCAGCAGCCCTCTGCGGGGCTCCTACAATGAGCAGTTCTTC. This codes for CASSPLRGSYNEQFF.

The chain links TRBV7-2 to TRBJ2-1; TRBD2 is a possible D gene (7 bases). The CDR3 is made up of 13 amino acids. CDR1 SGHTA and CDR2 FQGNSA come from the germline V gene. Between the trimmed V and J ends, which lost 5 bases and 13 bases, there was a span of 18 bases. The CDR3 sequence is CASSPRGGAGQFF. The CDR3 region has the DNA TGTGCCAGCAGCCCCCGAGGGGGGGCTGGACAGTTCTTC.

The rearrangement joins TRBV29-1 to TRBJ1-1; D ambiguous. The CDR3 is 13 amino acids. Trimming shortened V by 2 bases and J by 4 bases, and 11 bases separated the two germline ends. The V gene's germline CDR1 is SQVTM and CDR2 ANQGSEA. CDR3 bases: TGCAGCGTTGAATCATCAGCAGGCACTGAAGCTTTCTTT. It translates to CSVESSAGTEAFF.

The genes are TRBV6-2 or TRBV6-3 and TRBJ2-7; unclear D gene. The CDR3 contains 16 residues. The V end was cut by 5 bases, the J end by 3 bases, with 20 bases between. Germline V gene sequence: CDR1 MNHEY, CDR2 SVGEGT. In nucleotides, the CDR3 is TGTGCCAGCAGTCCCACCCTGAGGCGGCTGATCTACGAGCAGTACTTC. It codes for CASSPTLRRLIYEQYF.

The chain is built from TRBV5-6 and TRBJ1-2; D is possibly TRBD1 (5 bases). V gave up 4 bases and J gave up 8 bases, with 18 bases separating them. CDR1 SGHDT and CDR2 YYEEEE come from the germline V gene. The CDR3 runs to 14 residues. CDR3 sequence reads: CASSELGGYEGYTF. In DNA form, the CDR3 reads TGTGCCAGCAGCGAACTCGGGGGATACGAGGGCTACACCTTC. Drawing the rest from reference TRBV5-6 and TRBJ1-2, the complete variable domain is DAGVTQSPTHLIKTRGQQVTLRCSPKSGHDTVSWYQQALGQGPQFIFQYYEEEERQRGNFPDRFSGHQFPNYSSELNVNALLLGDSALYLCASSELGGYEGYTFGSGTRLTVV.

This rearrangement joins TRBV11-1 to TRBJ1-1, with 9 bases that match TRBD1. V lost 4 bases and J lost 1; bases outside the gene matches: 4. Germline CDR1 is SGHAT and CDR2 is FQDESV (reference sequence). CDR3 length: 15 amino acids. CDR3 sequence: CASSSGQGENTEAFF. CDR3 nucleotides: TGTGCCAGCAGCTCGGGACAGGGCGAGAACACTGAAGCTTTCTTT.